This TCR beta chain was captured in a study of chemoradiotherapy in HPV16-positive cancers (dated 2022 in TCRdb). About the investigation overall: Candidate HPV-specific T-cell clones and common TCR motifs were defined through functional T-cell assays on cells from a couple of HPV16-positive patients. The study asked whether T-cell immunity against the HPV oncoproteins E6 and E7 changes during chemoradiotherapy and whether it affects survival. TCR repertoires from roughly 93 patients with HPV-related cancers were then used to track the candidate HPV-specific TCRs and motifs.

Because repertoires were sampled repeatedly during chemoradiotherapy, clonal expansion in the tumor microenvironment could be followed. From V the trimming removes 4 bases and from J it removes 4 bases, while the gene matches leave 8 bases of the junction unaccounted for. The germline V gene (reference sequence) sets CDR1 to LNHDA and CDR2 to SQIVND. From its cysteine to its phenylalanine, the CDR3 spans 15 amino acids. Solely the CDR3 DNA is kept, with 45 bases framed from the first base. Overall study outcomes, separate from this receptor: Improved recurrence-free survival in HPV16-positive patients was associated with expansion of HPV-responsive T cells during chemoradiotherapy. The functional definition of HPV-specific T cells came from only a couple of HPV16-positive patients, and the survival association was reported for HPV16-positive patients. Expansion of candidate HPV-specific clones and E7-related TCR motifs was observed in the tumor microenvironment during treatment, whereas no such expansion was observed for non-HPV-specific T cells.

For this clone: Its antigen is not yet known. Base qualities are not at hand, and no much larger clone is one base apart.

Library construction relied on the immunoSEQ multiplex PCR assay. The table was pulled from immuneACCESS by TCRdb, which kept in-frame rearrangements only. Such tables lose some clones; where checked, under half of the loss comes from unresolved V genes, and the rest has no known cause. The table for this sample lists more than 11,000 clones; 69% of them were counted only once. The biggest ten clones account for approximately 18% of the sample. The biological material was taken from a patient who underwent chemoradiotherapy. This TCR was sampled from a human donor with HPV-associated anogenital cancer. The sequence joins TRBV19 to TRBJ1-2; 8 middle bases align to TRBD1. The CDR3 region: CASSSPGQATYGYTF. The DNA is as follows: TGTGCCAGTAGTAGCCCGGGACAGGCAACCTATGGCTACACCTTC.